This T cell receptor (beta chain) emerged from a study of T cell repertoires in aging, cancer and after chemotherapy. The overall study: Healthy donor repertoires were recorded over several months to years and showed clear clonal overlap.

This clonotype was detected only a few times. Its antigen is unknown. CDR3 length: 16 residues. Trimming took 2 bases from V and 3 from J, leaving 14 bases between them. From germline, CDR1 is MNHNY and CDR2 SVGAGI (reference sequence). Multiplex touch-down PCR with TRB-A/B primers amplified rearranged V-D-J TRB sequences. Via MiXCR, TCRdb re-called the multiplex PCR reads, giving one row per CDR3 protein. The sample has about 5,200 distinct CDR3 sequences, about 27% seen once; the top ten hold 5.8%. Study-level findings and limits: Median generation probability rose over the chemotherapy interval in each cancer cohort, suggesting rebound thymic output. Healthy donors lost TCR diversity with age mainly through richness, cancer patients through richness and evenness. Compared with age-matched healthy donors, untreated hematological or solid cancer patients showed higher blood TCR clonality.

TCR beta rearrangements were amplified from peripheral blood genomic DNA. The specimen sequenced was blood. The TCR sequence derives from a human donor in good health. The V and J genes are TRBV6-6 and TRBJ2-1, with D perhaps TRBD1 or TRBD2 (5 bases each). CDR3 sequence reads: CASSYGAEAYYNEQFF. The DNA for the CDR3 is TGTGCCAGCAGTTACGGGGCGGAGGCCTACTACAATGAGCAGTTCTTC.